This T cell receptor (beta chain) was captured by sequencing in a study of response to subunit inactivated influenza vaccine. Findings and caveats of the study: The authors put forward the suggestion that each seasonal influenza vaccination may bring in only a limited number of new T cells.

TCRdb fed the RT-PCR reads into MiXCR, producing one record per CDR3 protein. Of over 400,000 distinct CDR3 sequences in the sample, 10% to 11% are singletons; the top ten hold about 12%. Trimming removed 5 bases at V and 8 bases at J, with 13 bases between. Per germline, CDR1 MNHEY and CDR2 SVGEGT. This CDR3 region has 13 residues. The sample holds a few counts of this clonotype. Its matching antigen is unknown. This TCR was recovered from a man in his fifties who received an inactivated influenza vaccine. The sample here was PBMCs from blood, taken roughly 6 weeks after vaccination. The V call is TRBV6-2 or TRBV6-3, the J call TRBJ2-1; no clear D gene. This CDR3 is CASSPIPSYEQFF. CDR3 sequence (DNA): TGTGCCAGCAGTCCCATCCCGAGTTATGAGCAGTTCTTC.